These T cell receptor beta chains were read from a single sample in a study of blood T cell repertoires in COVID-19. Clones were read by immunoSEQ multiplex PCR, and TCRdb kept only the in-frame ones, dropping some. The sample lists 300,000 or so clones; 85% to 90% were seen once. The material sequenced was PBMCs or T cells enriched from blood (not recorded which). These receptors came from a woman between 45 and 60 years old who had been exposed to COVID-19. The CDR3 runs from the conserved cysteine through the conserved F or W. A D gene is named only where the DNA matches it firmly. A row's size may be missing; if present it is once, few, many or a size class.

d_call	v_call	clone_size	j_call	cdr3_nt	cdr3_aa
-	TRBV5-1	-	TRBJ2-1	TGCGCCAGCAGCTTGGCCGCAGGGGCGCTTGAGCAGTTCTTC	CASSLAAGALEQFF
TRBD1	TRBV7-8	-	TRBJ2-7	TGTGCCAGCAGCTTAGCCGACAGGGTGATGACCTACGAGCAGTACTTC	CASSLADRVMTYEQYF
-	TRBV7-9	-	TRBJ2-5	TGTGCCAGCAGCTTACGGGGGAGGGAGACCCAGTACTTC	CASSLRGRETQYF
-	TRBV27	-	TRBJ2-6	TGTGCCAGCAGTTTAAGCAAACTAGGCAGGGGCGTATCTGGGGCCAACGTCCTGACTTTC	CASSLSKLGRGVSGANVLTF
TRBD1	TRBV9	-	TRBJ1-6	TGTGCCAGCAGCGTTTATACCGGGACAGGGAATTCACCCCTCCACTTT	CASSVYTGTGNSPLHF
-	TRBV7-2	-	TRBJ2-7	TGTGCCAGCAGTTCTCTACTCAGGGGGGCCTACGAGCAGTACTTC	CASSSLLRGAYEQYF
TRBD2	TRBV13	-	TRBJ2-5	TGTGCCAGCAGCTTAACAGTCGAATATAGCGGGGGAGAGACCCAGTACTTC	CASSLTVEYSGGETQYF
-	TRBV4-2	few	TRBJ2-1	TGTGCCAGCAGCCAAGAGACCCGCGGTAGAACCTACAATGAGCAGTTCTTC	CASSQETRGRTYNEQFF
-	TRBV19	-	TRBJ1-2	TGTGCCAGTAGTATTGGGAGAAACTATGGCTACACCTTC	CASSIGRNYGYTF
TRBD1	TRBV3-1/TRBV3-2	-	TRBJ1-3	TGTGCCAGCAGCCAACCGAAGGGACAGAGCTCTGGAAACACCATATATTTT	CASSQPKGQSSGNTIYF
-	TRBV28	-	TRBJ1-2	TGTGCCAGCAGGGGCGGTCCAGGGTACTATGGCTACACCTTC	CASRGGPGYYGYTF
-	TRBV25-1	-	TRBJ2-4	TGTGCCAGCAGTGGAGGGTCTGGAGTCAAAAACATTCAGTACTTC	CASSGGSGVKNIQYF
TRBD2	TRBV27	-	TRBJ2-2	TGTGCCAGCAGCCTATCCGGGGGGGTCGGCACCGGGGAGCTGTTTTTT	CASSLSGGVGTGELFF
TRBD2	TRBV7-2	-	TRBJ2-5	TGTGCCAGCAGCTTAGTCGGGACTAGCGGGGGGGCTCAAGAGACCCAGTACTTC	CASSLVGTSGGAQETQYF
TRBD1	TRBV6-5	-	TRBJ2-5	TGTGCCAGCAACCCCCCAGGGGGCCAAGAGACCCAGTACTTC	CASNPPGGQETQYF
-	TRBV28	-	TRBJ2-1	TGTGCCAGCAGTTTATACAGTCCAGGTTTCAATGAGCAGTTCTTC	CASSLYSPGFNEQFF
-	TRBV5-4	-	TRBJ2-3	TGTGCCAGCAGCTTATCGACAGGTCCCGATACGCAGTATTTT	CASSLSTGPDTQYF
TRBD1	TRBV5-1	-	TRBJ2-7	TGCGCCAGCAGCGGGGGGCTGACAGGGGTTGGGGAGCAGTACTTC	CASSGGLTGVGEQYF
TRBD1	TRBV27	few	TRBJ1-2	TGTGCCAGCAGTTCCCGGGACAGTCGGGGGTTCGGCTACACCTTC	CASSSRDSRGFGYTF
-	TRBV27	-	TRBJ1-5	TGTGCCAGCAGCCGGGGGAGCAATCAGCCCCAGCATTTT	CASSRGSNQPQHF
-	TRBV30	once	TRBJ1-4	TGTGCCTGGAGTGTACAGGACAATACTAATGAAAAACTGTTTTTT	CAWSVQDNTNEKLFF
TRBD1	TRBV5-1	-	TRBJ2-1	TGCGCCAGCAGCTCGATGGACAGGGTAGATGAGCAGTTCTTC	CASSSMDRVDEQFF
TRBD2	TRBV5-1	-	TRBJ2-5	TGCGCCAGCAGCTTGGCCAACCCTAGCGGGGGGGAGACCCAGTACTTC	CASSLANPSGGETQYF
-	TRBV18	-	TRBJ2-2	TGTGCCAGCTCACCTGATCTTTCGGGCACCGGGGAGCTGTTTTTT	CASSPDLSGTGELFF
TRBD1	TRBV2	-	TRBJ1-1	TGTGCCAGCAGCCAGACAGGGGGACCTTCTGAAGCTTTCTTT	CASSQTGGPSEAFF
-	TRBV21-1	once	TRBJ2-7	TGTGCCAGCGAATACTCCGGGACAGCTAGTTGGTGGGGGTTTTACGAGCAGTACTTC	CASEYSGTASWWGFYEQYF
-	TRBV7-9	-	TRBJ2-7	TGTGCCAGCAGCTTAATGGGGCCAGGATTCTACGAGCAGTACTTC	CASSLMGPGFYEQYF
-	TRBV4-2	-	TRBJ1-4	TGTGCCAGCAGCGCCGCGGAGGTAGGAACTAATGAAAAACTGTTTTTT	CASSAAEVGTNEKLFF
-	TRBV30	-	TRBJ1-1	TGTGCCTGGAGCACCGACAGACTGAACACTGAAGCTTTCTTT	CAWSTDRLNTEAFF
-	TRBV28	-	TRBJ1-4	TGTGCCAGCAGTGCAGATCAAACCACTAATGAAAAACTGTTTTTT	CASSADQTTNEKLFF
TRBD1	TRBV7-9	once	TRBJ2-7	TGTGCCAGCAGCGCACGACAGGGGGCTAACGAGCAGTACTTC	CASSARQGANEQYF
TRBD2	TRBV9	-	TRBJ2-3	TGTGCCAGCAGCCCCACAGGGAGCGGGGGAAATCCGGGGACAGATACGCAGTATTTT	CASSPTGSGGNPGTDTQYF